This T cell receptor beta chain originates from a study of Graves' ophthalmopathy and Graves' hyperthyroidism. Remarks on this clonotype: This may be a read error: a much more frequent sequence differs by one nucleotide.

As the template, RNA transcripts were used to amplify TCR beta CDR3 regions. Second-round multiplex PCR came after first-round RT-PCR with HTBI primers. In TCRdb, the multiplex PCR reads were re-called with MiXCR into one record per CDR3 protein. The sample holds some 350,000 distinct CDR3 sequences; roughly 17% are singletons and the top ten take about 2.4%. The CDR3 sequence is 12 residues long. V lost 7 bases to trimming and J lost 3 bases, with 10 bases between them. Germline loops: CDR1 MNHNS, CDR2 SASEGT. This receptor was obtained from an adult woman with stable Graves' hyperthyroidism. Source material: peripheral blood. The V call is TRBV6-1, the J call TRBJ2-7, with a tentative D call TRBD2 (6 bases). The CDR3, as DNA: TGTGCCAGCATCTCGGGGGACTACGAGCAGTACTTC. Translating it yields CASISGDYEQYF.